The clone carrying this T cell receptor beta chain was counted ten times or more. What it binds is not known. The source of the sample is a study of T cells in Graves' hyperthyroidism and ophthalmopathy. The study's findings and limits: Most thyroid clonotypes with frequency above 0.001 were detected in blood.

RNA transcripts were the template for amplifying TCR beta CDR3 regions. HTBI primers drove first-round RT-PCR of the TCR CDR3. TCRdb itself ran the multiplex PCR reads through MiXCR, one entry per CDR3 protein. The sample carries about 740,000 distinct CDR3 sequences, about 14% recorded once. Germline V CDR1 and CDR2: DFQATT, SNEGSKA (reference sequence). CDR3 size: 16 residues. Trimming took 3 bases from V and 5 from J; bases not matched to a gene: 11. The chain is built from TRBV20-1 and TRBJ1-5; 9 bases are shared with TRBD1. This TCR derives from a woman under 30 with Graves' hyperthyroidism. The sample comprised blood. The CDR3 sequence is CSASQWGQGGDQPQHF. The CDR3 DNA follows: TGCAGTGCTAGCCAGTGGGGACAGGGAGGAGATCAGCCCCAGCATTTT.